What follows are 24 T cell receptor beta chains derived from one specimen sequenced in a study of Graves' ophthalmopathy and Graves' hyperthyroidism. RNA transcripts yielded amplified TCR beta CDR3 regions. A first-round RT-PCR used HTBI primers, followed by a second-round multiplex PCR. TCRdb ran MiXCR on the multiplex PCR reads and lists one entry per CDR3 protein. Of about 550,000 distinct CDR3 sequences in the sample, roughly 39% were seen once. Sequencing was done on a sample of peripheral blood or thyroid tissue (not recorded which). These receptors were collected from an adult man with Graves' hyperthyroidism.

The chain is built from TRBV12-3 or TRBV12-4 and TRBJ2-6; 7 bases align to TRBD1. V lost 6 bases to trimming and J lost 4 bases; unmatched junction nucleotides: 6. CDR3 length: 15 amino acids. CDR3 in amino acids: CASSKTGTGANVLTF. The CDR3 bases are TGTGCCAGCAGCAAGACAGGGACAGGGGCCAACGTCCTGACTTTC.

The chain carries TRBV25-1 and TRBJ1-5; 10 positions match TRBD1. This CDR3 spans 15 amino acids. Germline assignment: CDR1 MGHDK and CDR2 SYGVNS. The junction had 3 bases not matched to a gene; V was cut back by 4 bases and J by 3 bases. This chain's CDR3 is CASSGTGGANQPQHF. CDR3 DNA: TGTGCCAGCAGTGGGACAGGGGGAGCCAATCAGCCCCAGCATTTT.

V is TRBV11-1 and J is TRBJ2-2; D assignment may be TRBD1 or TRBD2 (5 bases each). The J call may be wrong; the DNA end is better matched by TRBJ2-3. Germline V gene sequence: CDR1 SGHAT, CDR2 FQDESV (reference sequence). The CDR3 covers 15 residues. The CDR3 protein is CASSLAWGPTDTQYF. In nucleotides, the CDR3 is TGTGCCAGCAGCTTAGCTTGGGGACCGACAGATACGCAGTATTTT.

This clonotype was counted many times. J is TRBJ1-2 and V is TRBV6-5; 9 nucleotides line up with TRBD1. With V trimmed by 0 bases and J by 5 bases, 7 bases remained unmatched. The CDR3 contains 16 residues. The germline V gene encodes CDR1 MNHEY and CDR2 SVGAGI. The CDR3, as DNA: TGTGCCAGCAGTTACTCCCCAACAGGGGGCGCTTATGGCTACACCTTC. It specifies CASSYSPTGGAYGYTF.

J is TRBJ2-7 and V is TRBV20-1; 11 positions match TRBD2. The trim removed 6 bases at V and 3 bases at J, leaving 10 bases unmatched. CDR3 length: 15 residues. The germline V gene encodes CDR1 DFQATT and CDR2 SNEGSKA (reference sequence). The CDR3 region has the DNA TGCAGTGCACAAACTAGCGGGAGTGGAGGCTACGAGCAGTACTTC. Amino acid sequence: CSAQTSGSGGYEQYF.

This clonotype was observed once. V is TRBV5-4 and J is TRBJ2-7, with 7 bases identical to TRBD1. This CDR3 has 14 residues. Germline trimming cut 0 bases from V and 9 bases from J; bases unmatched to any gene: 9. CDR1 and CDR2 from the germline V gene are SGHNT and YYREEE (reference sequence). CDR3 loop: CASSLVRQGKGQYF. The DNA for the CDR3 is TGTGCCAGCAGCTTGGTGAGACAGGGTAAGGGGCAGTACTTC.

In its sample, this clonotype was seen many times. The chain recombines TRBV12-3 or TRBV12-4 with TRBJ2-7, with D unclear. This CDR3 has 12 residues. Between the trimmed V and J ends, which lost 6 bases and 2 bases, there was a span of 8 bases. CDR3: CASSHSAYEQYF. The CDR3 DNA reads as TGTGCCAGCAGCCACTCAGCCTACGAGCAGTACTTC.

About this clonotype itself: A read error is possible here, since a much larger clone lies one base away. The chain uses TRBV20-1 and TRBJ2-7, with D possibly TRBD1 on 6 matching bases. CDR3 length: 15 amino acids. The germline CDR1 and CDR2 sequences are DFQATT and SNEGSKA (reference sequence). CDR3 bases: TGCAGTGCTGGAGATCGACACAGGGAATCCTACGAGCAGTACTTC. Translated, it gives CSAGDRHRESYEQYF.

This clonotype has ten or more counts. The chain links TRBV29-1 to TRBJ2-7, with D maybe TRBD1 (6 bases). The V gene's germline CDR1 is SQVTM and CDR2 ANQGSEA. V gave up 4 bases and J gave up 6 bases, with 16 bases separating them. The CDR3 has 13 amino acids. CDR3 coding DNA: TGCAGCGTTGGGGTACAGGGAAGGGGCGAGCAGTACTTC. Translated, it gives CSVGVQGRGEQYF.

CDR3 DNA: TGTGCCAGCAGCTTAACAGGGTGGGAGACCCAGTACTTC. It translates to CASSLTGWETQYF. This rearrangement joins TRBV7-9 to TRBJ2-5; weak D call: TRBD1 (6 bases). V was pared by 2 bases and J by 5 bases, with 9 bases between. This CDR3 has 13 amino acids. The germline CDR1 and CDR2 sequences are SEHNR and FQNEAQ (reference sequence).

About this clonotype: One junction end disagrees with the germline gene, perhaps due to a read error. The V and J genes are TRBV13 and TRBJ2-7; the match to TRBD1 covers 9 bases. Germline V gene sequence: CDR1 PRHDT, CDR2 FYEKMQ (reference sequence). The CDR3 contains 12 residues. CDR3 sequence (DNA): TGCGCCAGCAGACAGGGGGTGGCCGAGCAGTACTTC. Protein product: CASRQGVAEQYF. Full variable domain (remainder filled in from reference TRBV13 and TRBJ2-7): AAGVIQSPRHLIKEKRETATLKCYPIPRHDTVYWYQQGPGQDPQFLISFYEKMQSDKGSIPDRFSAQQFSDYHSELNMSSLELGDSALYFCASRQGVAEQYFGPGTRLTVT.

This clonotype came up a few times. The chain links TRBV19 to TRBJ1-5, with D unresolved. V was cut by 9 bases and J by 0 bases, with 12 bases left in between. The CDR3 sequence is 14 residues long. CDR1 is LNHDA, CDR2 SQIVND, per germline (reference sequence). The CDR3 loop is CASGQRDSNQPQHF. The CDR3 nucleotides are TGTGCCAGCGGGCAGCGAGATAGCAATCAGCCCCAGCATTTT. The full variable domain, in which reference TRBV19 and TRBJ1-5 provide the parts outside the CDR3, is DGGITQSPKYLFRKEGQNVTLSCEQNLNHDAMYWYRQDPGQGLRLIYYSQIVNDFQKGDIAEGYSVSREKKESFPLTVTSAQKNPTAFYLCASGQRDSNQPQHFGDGTRLSIL.

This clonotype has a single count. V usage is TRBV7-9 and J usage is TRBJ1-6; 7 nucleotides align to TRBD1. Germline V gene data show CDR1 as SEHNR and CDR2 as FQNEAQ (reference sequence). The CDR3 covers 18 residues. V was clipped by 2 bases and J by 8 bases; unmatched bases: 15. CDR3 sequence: CASSLPQGTGGLYSPLHF. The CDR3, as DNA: TGTGCCAGCAGCTTACCACAGGGGACCGGGGGGCTCTATTCACCCCTCCACTTT.

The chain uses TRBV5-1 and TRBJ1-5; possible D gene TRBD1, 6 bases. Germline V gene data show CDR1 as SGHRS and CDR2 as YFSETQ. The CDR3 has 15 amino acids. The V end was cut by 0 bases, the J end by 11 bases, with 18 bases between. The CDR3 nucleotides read TGCGCCAGCAGCTTGGACGGGACACAGGTTGAGGCCCAGCATTTT. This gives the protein CASSLDGTQVEAQHF.

CDR3 sequence (DNA): TGTGCCACCAGTGGTTCATGGGGCGTAGGGACAGATACGCAGTATTTT. Translation gives CATSGSWGVGTDTQYF. The V gene is TRBV24-1, the J gene TRBJ2-3, with D tentatively TRBD1 (5 bases). Per the germline V gene, CDR1 is KGHDR and CDR2 is SFDVKD. This CDR3 is built from 16 residues. With 5 bases removed from V and 3 bases from J, the gap between germline ends came to 17 bases.

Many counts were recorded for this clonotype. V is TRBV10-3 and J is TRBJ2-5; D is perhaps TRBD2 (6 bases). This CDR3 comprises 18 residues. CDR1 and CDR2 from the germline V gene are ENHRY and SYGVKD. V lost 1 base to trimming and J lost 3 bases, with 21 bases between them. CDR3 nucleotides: TGTGCCATCAGTGAGTTACTGATTGGGAGTAGCGGTAAAGAGACCCAGTACTTC. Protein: CAISELLIGSSGKETQYF.

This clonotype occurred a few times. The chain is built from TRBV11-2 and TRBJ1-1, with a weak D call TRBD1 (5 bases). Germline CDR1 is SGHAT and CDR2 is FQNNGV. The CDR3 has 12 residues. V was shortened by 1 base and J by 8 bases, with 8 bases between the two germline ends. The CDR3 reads CASSLAGREAFF. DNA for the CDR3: TGTGCCAGCAGCTTAGCGGGACGGGAAGCTTTCTTT.

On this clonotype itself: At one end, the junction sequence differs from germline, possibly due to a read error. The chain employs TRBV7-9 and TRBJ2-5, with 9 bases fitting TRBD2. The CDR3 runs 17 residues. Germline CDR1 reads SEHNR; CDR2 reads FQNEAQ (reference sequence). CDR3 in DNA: TGTGCCGGCAGCCGCGAGGTAGCGGGAGTCGCCGGGGAGACCCAGTACTTC. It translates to CAGSREVAGVAGETQYF.

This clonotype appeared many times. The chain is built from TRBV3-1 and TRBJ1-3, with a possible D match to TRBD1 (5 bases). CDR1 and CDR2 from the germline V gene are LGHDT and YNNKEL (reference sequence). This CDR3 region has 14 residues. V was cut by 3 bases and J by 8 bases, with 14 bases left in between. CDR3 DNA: TGTGCCAGCAGCCACTCCAGGGAGGGGTACACCATATATTTT. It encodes CASSHSREGYTIYF.

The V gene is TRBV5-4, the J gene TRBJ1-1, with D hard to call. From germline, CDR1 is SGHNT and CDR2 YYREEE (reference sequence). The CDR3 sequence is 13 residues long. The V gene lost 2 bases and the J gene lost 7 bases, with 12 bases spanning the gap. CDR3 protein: CASSFPAGYEAFF. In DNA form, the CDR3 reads TGTGCCAGCAGCTTCCCAGCGGGCTATGAAGCTTTCTTT.

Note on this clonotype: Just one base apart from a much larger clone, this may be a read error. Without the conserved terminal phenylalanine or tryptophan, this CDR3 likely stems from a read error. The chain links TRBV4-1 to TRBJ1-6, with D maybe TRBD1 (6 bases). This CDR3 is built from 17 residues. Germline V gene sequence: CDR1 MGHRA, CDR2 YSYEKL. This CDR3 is CASSPSGGRGAGLTLHS. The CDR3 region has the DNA TGTGCCAGCAGCCCGAGTGGGGGTCGGGGGGCCGGTTTGACCCTCCACTCT.

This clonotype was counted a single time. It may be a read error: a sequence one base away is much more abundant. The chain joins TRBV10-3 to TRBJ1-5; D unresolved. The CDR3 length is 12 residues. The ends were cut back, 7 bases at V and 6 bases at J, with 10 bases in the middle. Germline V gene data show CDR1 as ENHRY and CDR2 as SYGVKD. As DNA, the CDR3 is TGTGCCATCACTGTGGGATTTCAGCCCCAGCATTTT. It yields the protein CAITVGFQPQHF.

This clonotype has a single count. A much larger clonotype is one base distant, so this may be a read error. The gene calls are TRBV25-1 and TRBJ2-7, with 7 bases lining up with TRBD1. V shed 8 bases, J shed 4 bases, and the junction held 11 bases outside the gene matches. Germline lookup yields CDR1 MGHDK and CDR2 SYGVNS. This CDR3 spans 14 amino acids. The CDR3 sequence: CASGSIQGSYEQYF. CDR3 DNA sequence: TGTGCCAGCGGTTCGATACAGGGGAGTTACGAGCAGTACTTC.

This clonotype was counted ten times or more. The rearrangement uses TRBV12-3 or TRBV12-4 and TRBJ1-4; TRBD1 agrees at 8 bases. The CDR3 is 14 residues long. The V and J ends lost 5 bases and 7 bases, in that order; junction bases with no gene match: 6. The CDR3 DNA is TGTGCCAGCAGTCCGGACAGGGCGGGTGAAAAACTGTTTTTT. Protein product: CASSPDRAGEKLFF.